This T cell receptor beta chain was sequenced in a study of T cell repertoires in cytomegalovirus infection. Study conclusions and caveats: Identification of carriers of CMV plus the relevant HLA was achieved through cumulative public TCR beta family frequency. CMV-specific TCR beta clonotypes restricted by HLA-C were the ones dominating the ex vivo response.

For this clonotype: The target antigen is unknown. One end of the junction varies from germline; a read error may be responsible.

TCRdb used MiXCR to reprocess the reads, holding one entry per CDR3 protein. The table lists 250,000 to 300,000 distinct CDR3 sequences, about a quarter of them singletons. Germline V gene data show CDR1 as MDHEN and CDR2 as SYDVKM. The CDR3 is 13 residues long. The TCR originated in a human donor in good health (CMV status not recorded). Some clones in this sample may be carry-over from other donors' samples. Specimen: PBMCs. The chain combines TRBV28 with TRBJ1-5; a possible D gene is TRBD1 (5 bases). The CDR3 loop is CARSFGGNQPQHF. CDR3 bases: TGTGCCCGCAGTTTTGGGGGGAATCAGCCCCAGCATTTT.